The 10 T cell receptor beta chains below come from one sample, sequenced in a study of T cells in narcolepsy. Using immunoSEQ multiplex PCR, the repertoire was profiled, and TCRdb retains in-frame clones only, with some absent. The sample comprises 26,000 or so clones, around 78% of which are singletons, and around 3.7% rests with the top ten. The sample taken for sequencing was CD45RA- memory CD4+ T cells from PBMCs. The receptors here all came from a human donor with narcolepsy.

The chain carries TRBV6-1 and TRBJ1-6; unclear D gene. Trimming shortened V by 4 bases and J by 7 bases, and 20 bases separated the two germline ends. Germline V gene lookup returns CDR1 MNHNS and CDR2 SASEGT. The CDR3 consists of 17 residues. CDR3 coding DNA: TGTGCCAGCAGTGTCGACATATCCGGCTATTCCAATTCACCCCTCCACTTT. It specifies CASSVDISGYSNSPLHF.

The V gene is TRBV7-2, the J gene TRBJ2-3, with D hard to call. The CDR3 loop spans 13 amino acids. The V gene's germline CDR1 is SGHTA and CDR2 FQGNSA. V was clipped by 3 bases and J by 2 bases, with 6 bases between them. This CDR3 reads CASSFELTDTQYF. The CDR3 region has the DNA TGTGCCAGCAGCTTCGAGCTCACAGATACGCAGTATTTT. Variable domain in full (rest from reference TRBV7-2 and TRBJ2-3): GAGVSQSPSNKVTEKGKDVELRCDPISGHTALYWYRQSLGQGLEFLIYFQGNSAPDKSGLPSDRFSAERTGGSVSTLTIQRTQQEDSAVYLCASSFELTDTQYFGPGTRLTVL.

CDR3 in amino acids: CAWRNEGGRTEAFF. The DNA for the CDR3 is TGTGCCTGGAGAAATGAAGGGGGCAGGACTGAAGCTTTCTTT. The chain couples TRBV30 to TRBJ1-1; 7 nucleotides agree with TRBD1. CDR1 is GTSNPN, CDR2 SVGIG, per germline (reference sequence). V lost 3 bases, J lost 5 bases, and 9 bases stayed unmatched. The CDR3 runs 14 residues. The full variable domain, with the rest looked up from reference TRBV30 and TRBJ1-1, is SQTIHQWPATLVQPVGSPLSLECTVEGTSNPNLYWYRQAAGRGLQLLFYSVGIGQISSEVPQNLSASRPQDRQFILSSKKLLLSDSGFYLCAWRNEGGRTEAFFGQGTRLTVV.

The chain's CDR3 is CASSPIHPDTQYF. The CDR3 nucleotides are TGTGCCAGCTCACCAATTCACCCCGATACGCAGTATTTT. This chain connects TRBV18 to TRBJ2-3; D is uncertain. With 2 bases removed from V and 6 bases from J, the gap between germline ends came to 9 bases. Germline CDR1 and CDR2: KGHSH and LQKENI. The CDR3 contains 13 residues.

The rearrangement uses TRBV7-6 and TRBJ2-7; no clear D. Germline-derived CDR1 and CDR2 are SGHVS and FNYEAQ. CDR3 length: 15 amino acids. V was trimmed by 1 base and J by 0 bases, leaving 10 bases between them. The CDR3 sequence is CASSLDPASSYEQYF. In DNA, the CDR3 is TGTGCCAGCAGCTTAGACCCGGCCAGCTCCTACGAGCAGTACTTC.

CDR3 DNA: TGTGCCAGCAGCTTAGACTGGGGGAGGGGAGATACGCAGTATTTT. Translation gives CASSLDWGRGDTQYF. This sequence joins TRBV7-3 and TRBJ2-3, with TRBD2 matching over 7 bases. This CDR3 is built from 15 residues. J was trimmed by 5 bases and V by 2 bases; bases with no gene match: 7. Germline assignment: CDR1 SGHTA and CDR2 FQGTGA.

The genes are TRBV2 and TRBJ1-5; D not certain. The CDR3 has 13 residues. The V end lost 4 bases, the J end lost 2 bases, and 6 bases lay between the germline ends. Germline CDR1 and CDR2: SNHLY and FYNNEI. CDR3 loop: CASSVAGNQPQHF. In nucleotides, the CDR3 is TGTGCCAGCAGTGTGGCAGGCAATCAGCCCCAGCATTTT.

This chain connects TRBV7-2 to TRBJ1-2; D not resolved. Trimming left V 5 bases short and J 4 bases short, with 11 bases between. This CDR3 contains 13 residues. Per germline, CDR1 SGHTA and CDR2 FQGNSA. CDR3 amino acids: CASSLKIGYGYTF. The CDR3 DNA follows: TGTGCCAGCAGCCTCAAGATAGGCTATGGCTACACCTTC. The whole variable domain, filled in from reference TRBV7-2 and TRBJ1-2, reads GAGVSQSPSNKVTEKGKDVELRCDPISGHTALYWYRQSLGQGLEFLIYFQGNSAPDKSGLPSDRFSAERTGGSVSTLTIQRTQQEDSAVYLCASSLKIGYGYTFGSGTRLTVV.

The V gene is TRBV6-5, the J gene TRBJ2-1; 13 bases agree with TRBD2. The J segment lost 7 bases and the V segment lost 6 bases, leaving 3 bases of the junction unmatched. This CDR3 region has 14 residues. Per the germline V gene, CDR1 is MNHEY and CDR2 is SVGAGI. CDR3 amino acids: CASRGLAGMNEQFF. The CDR3 DNA sequence: TGTGCCAGCAGGGGACTAGCGGGGATGAATGAGCAGTTCTTC.

The chain is built from TRBV21-1 and TRBJ1-6. TRBV21-1 is a pseudogene segment. The CDR3 extends over 17 amino acids. The CDR3 DNA sequence: TGTGCCAGCAGCAAAGTCCCTGGGGTCGGTAAAAATTCACCCCTCCACTTT. This gives the protein CASSKVPGVGKNSPLHF.